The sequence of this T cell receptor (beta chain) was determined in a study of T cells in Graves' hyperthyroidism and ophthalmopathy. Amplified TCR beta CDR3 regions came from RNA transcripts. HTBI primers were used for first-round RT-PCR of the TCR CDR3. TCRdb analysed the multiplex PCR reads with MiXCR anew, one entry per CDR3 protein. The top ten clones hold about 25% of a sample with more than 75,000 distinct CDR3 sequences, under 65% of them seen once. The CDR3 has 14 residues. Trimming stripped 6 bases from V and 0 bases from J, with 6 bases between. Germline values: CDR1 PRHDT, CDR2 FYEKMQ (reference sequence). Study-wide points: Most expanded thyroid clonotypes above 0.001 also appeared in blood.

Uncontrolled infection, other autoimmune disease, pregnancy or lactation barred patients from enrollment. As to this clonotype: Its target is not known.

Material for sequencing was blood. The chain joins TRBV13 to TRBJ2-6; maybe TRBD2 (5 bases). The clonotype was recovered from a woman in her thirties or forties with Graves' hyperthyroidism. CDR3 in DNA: TGTGCCAGCAGACGGGGCTCTGGGGCCAACGTCCTGACTTTC. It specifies CASRRGSGANVLTF.